This T cell receptor (beta chain) was sequenced for a study of TIL therapy for anti-PD-1-resistant metastatic lung cancer. V lost 0 bases, J lost 2 bases, and 5 bases lay in between. Germline CDR1 reads SGDLS; CDR2 reads YYNGEE. CDR3 length equals 13 residues. The libraries were made with immunoSEQ v3. Using immunoSEQ multiplex PCR, the repertoire was profiled, and TCRdb retains in-frame clones only, with some absent. The table lists tens of thousands of clones, 70% to 85% of them singletons. The time point was: pre-treatment sample, taken before nivolumab and TIL therapy. The chain links TRBV9 to TRBJ2-5; D possibly corresponds to TRBD2 (5 bases). The source of this sequence is a man aged 65 to 85 with non-small cell lung cancer. Here the sequenced sample was blood, taken at baseline. CDR3 DNA sequence: TGTGCCAGCAGCGTAGCGGGGCAAGAGACCCAGTACTTC. As protein: CASSVAGQETQYF.